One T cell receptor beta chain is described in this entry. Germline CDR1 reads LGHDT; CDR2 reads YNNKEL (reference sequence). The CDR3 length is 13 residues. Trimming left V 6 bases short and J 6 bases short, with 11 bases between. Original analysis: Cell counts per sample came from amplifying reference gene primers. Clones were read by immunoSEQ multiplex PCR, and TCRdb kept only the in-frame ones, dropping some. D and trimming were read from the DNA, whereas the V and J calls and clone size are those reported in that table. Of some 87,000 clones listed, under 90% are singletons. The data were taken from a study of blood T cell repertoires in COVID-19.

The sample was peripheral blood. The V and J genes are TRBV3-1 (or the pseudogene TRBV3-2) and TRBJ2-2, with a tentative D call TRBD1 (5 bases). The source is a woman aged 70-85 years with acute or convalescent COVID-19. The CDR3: CASRHTGSGELFF. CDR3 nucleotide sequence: TGTGCCAGCAGACACACAGGTTCCGGGGAGCTGTTTTTT.